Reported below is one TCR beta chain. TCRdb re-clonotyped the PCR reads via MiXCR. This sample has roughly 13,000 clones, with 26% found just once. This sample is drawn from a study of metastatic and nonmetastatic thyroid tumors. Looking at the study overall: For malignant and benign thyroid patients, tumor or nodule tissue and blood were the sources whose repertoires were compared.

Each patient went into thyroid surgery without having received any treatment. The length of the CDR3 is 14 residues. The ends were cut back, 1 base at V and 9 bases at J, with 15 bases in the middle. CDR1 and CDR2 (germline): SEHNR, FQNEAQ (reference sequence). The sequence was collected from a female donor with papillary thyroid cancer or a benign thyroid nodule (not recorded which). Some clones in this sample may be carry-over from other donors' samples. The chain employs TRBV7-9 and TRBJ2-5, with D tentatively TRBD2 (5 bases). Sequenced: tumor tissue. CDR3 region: CASSLGLAAWAQYF. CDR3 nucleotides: TGTGCCAGCAGCTTAGGGCTAGCAGCCTGGGCCCAGTACTTC.